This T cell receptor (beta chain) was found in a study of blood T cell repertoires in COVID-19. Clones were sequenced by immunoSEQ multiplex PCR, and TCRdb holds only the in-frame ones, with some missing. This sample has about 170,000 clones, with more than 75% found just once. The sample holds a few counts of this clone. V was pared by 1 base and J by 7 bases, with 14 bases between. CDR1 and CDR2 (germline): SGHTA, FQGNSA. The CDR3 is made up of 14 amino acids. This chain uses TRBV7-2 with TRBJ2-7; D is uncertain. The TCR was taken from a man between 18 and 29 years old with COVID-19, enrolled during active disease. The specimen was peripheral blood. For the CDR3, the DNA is TGTGCCAGCAGCTTAGACGCTACCAACGGGGAGCAGTACTTC. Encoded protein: CASSLDATNGEQYF.